This TCR beta chain was sequenced in a study of T cells in Graves' hyperthyroidism and ophthalmopathy. Study summary: Peripheral blood draws took place at initial diagnosis, ahead of any treatment. Study-level findings and limits: A 13 V-J model separated ophthalmopathy from stable hyperthyroidism.

Amplified regions were TCR beta CDR3 sequences from RNA transcripts. The primer set for the first-round RT-PCR of the TCR CDR3 was HTBI. TCRdb passed the multiplex PCR reads through MiXCR, listing each CDR3 protein once. Of about 640,000 distinct CDR3 sequences in the sample, more than 20% were seen once. Germline V gene data show CDR1 as DFQATT and CDR2 as SNEGSKA (reference sequence). Germline trimming cut 0 bases from V and 8 bases from J; bases unmatched to any gene: 7. This CDR3 has 14 residues. This clonotype came up a few times. Its antigen is currently unknown. The chain is built from TRBV20-1 and TRBJ2-3; TRBD2 matches at 8 bases. The sequenced sample was blood. This receptor was taken from a man younger than 40 with Graves' ophthalmopathy. CDR3 DNA: TGCAGTGCTAGAGATAGTGCGGGAGGACTTACGCAGTATTTT. Translation gives CSARDSAGGLTQYF.